These 26 T cell receptor beta chains share one sample of origin, sequenced in a study of blood T cell repertoires in COVID-19. TCRdb's copy holds only in-frame clones and misses some; the assay was immunoSEQ multiplex PCR. The sample includes about 140,000 clones, approximately 88% of them seen just once. Sequencing used peripheral blood. The receptors come from a human donor in a cohort sampled during active COVID-19.

The chain has TRBV6-5 and TRBJ1-2; 9 bases match TRBD1. J lost 1 base, V lost 6 bases, and 3 bases had no gene match. CDR1 is MNHEY and CDR2 is SVGAGI in the germline V gene. The CDR3 is made up of 14 amino acids. CDR3 in DNA: TGTGCCAGCAGAGGACAGGGGCTTAACTATGGCTACACCTTC. This codes for CASRGQGLNYGYTF.

V usage is TRBV2 and J usage is TRBJ2-1, with TRBD2 matching 12 bases. The V segment lost 7 bases and the J segment 9 bases; nucleotides outside the gene matches: 10. Germline loops: CDR1 SNHLY, CDR2 FYNNEI. This CDR3 has 15 amino acids. The CDR3 loop is CASTRLAGGQGEQFF. The CDR3 bases are TGTGCCAGCACCCGGCTAGCGGGGGGGCAAGGTGAGCAGTTCTTC.

A note on this clone: The junction departs from the called germline gene at one end, perhaps through a read error. This chain connects TRBV5-1 to TRBJ1-2; 9 bases fit TRBD1. CDR1 is SGHRS and CDR2 is YFSETQ in the germline V gene. The CDR3 is made up of 14 amino acids. CDR3 sequence (DNA): TGCGCCAGCAGCTCCCACAGGACGGGACAGGGCTGCACCTTC. This gives the protein CASSSHRTGQGCTF.

The rearrangement uses TRBV5-6 and TRBJ1-4; 9 bases match TRBD1. This CDR3 comprises 14 residues. CDR1 is SGHDT, CDR2 YYEEEE, per germline. J lost 8 bases, V lost 0 bases, and 2 bases had no gene match. The CDR3, as DNA: TGTGCCAGCAGCTTGGACAGGGGGCTAGAAAAACTGTTTTTT. The encoded protein is CASSLDRGLEKLFF.

The chain joins TRBV5-1 to TRBJ2-3; D might be TRBD2 (7 bases). The CDR3 is made up of 16 amino acids. The germline CDR1 and CDR2 sequences are SGHRS and YFSETQ. V lost 4 bases to trimming and J lost 4 bases, with 19 bases between them. The CDR3 DNA reads as TGCGCCAGCAGCCACCGCAATCGGGGGGCCGCAGATACGCAGTATTTT. Translating it yields CASSHRNRGAADTQYF.

The CDR3 loop reads CASSGPGQGMFGEQFF. CDR3 nucleotides: TGTGCCAGCAGCGGACCGGGACAGGGGATGTTTGGTGAGCAGTTCTTC. The rearrangement links TRBV7-8 to TRBJ2-1; 10 bases agree with TRBD1. CDR3 length: 16 amino acids. J gave up 9 bases and V 5 bases, and 13 bases lay outside the gene matches. Germline V gene sequence: CDR1 SGHVS, CDR2 FQNEAQ.

The chain has TRBV5-1 and TRBJ2-1; 7 bases line up with TRBD1. The CDR3 extends over 16 amino acids. The junction had 9 bases not matched to a gene; V was cut back by 5 bases and J by 1 base. CDR1 is SGHRS, CDR2 YFSETQ, per germline. Here the CDR3 DNA reads TGCGCCAGCAGACCTCAAATACAGGGGTCCTACAATGAGCAGTTCTTC. Its protein product is CASRPQIQGSYNEQFF. Filled out from reference TRBV5-1 and TRBJ2-1, the complete variable domain reads KAGVTQTPRYLIKTRGQQVTLSCSPISGHRSVSWYQQTPGQGLQFLFEYFSETQRNKGNFPGRFSGRQFSNSRSEMNVSTLELGDSALYLCASRPQIQGSYNEQFFGPGTRLTVL.

This chain connects TRBV13 to TRBJ1-1; no clear D. CDR1 and CDR2 from the germline V gene are PRHDT and FYEKMQ (reference sequence). The ends were cut back, 5 bases at V and 4 bases at J, with 14 bases in the middle. This CDR3 has 14 amino acids. CDR3 bases: TGTGCCAGCAGCGTTTGGGCCACCCCCACTGAAGCTTTCTTT. This gives the protein CASSVWATPTEAFF.

V is TRBV5-1 and J is TRBJ2-7, with a tentative D call TRBD2 (6 bases). Germline V CDR1 and CDR2: SGHRS, YFSETQ. The CDR3 totals 13 residues. V was clipped by 2 bases and J by 7 bases, with 13 bases between them. This CDR3 is CASSLAGTFEQYF. In DNA, the CDR3 is TGCGCCAGCAGCTTAGCCGGGACTTTTGAGCAGTACTTC.

The chain has TRBV5-6 and TRBJ1-1; perhaps TRBD1 as D (6 bases). Germline-derived CDR1 and CDR2 are SGHDT and YYEEEE. Trimming removed 4 bases from V and 3 bases from J, with 16 bases in between. The CDR3 is 15 amino acids. This CDR3 reads CASSASGGFYTEAFF. CDR3 coding DNA: TGTGCCAGCAGCGCCTCGGGGGGCTTTTACACTGAAGCTTTCTTT.

In nucleotides, the CDR3 is TGCAGCGTTGGCCGGGGGGGTACCGGGGAGCTGTTTTTT. This codes for CSVGRGGTGELFF. The chain is built from TRBV29-1 and TRBJ2-2; 8 nucleotides line up with TRBD2. In germline, CDR1 is SQVTM, CDR2 ANQGSEA. There are 13 residues in the CDR3. J was trimmed by 5 bases and V by 4 bases; bases with no gene match: 3.

The chain recombines TRBV5-4 with TRBJ2-7; 7 bases match TRBD1. Trimming cost V 4 bases and J 5 bases; bases outside gene matches: 3. Germline CDR1 SGHNT, CDR2 YYREEE (reference sequence). This CDR3 region has 12 residues. CDR3 nucleotides: TGTGCCAGCAGCGACAGGGCAGACGAGCAGTACTTC. Its translation: CASSDRADEQYF.

The chain joins TRBV6-5 to TRBJ1-2; D unresolved. Germline V gene sequence: CDR1 MNHEY, CDR2 SVGAGI. V gave up 7 bases and J gave up 7 bases, with 16 bases separating them. This CDR3 region has 13 residues. CDR3 in amino acids: CASNDLFGGGYTF. CDR3 coding DNA: TGTGCCAGCAACGACTTATTCGGAGGTGGCTACACCTTC.

The chain carries TRBV19 and TRBJ1-2; 8 bases fit TRBD1. Trimming cost V 6 bases and J 4 bases; bases outside gene matches: 7. The CDR3 extends over 14 amino acids. Germline assignment: CDR1 LNHDA and CDR2 SQIVND (reference sequence). The CDR3 region is CASRPGTGLYGYTF. DNA of the CDR3: TGTGCCAGTAGACCCGGGACAGGCCTCTATGGCTACACCTTC.

This clone was seen more than once but under ten times. The chain is built from TRBV3-1 (or the pseudogene TRBV3-2) and TRBJ2-3; 9 bases match TRBD2. CDR1 is LGHDT, CDR2 YNNKEL, per germline (reference sequence). The CDR3 extends over 13 amino acids. The trim removed 1 base at V and 8 bases at J, leaving 1 base unmatched. For the CDR3, the DNA is TGTGCCAGCAGCCAAGGGACTAGCGTTACGCAGTATTTT. It is translated as CASSQGTSVTQYF.

CDR3 loop: CASSRQYNEQFF. The CDR3 nucleotides read TGTGCCAGCAGCAGACAGTACAATGAGCAGTTCTTC. The V call is TRBV5-4, the J call TRBJ2-1; a possible D gene is TRBD1 (5 bases). V was trimmed by 4 bases and J by 4 bases, leaving 6 bases between them. Germline V CDR1 and CDR2: SGHNT, YYREEE (reference sequence). CDR3 length: 12 amino acids. The full variable domain, in which reference TRBV5-4 and TRBJ2-1 provide the parts outside the CDR3, is ETGVTQSPTHLIKTRGQQVTLRCSSQSGHNTVSWYQQALGQGPQFIFQYYREEENGRGNFPPRFSGLQFPNYSSELNVNALELDDSALYLCASSRQYNEQFFGPGTRLTVL.

The chain links TRBV10-3 to TRBJ2-5; 8 nucleotides agree with TRBD1. V lost 6 bases, J lost 2 bases, and 5 bases stayed unmatched. Germline V lookup: CDR1 ENHRY, CDR2 SYGVKD. This CDR3 region has 14 residues. CDR3: CAISRQGKQETQYF. CDR3 coding DNA: TGTGCCATCAGCCGACAGGGGAAACAAGAGACCCAGTACTTC.

V is TRBV18 and J is TRBJ1-2, with a possible D match to TRBD1 (6 bases). Germline-derived CDR1 and CDR2 are KGHSH and LQKENI. The CDR3 contains 15 residues. The ends were cut back, 2 bases at V and 5 bases at J, with 15 bases in the middle. This CDR3 reads CASSPLAGTKYGYTF. In DNA, the CDR3 is TGTGCCAGCTCACCATTAGCGGGGACAAAGTATGGCTACACCTTC. Combining the CDR3 with reference TRBV18 and TRBJ1-2 gives the whole variable domain NAGVMQNPRHLVRRRGQEARLRCSPMKGHSHVYWYRQLPEEGLKFMVYLQKENIIDESGMPKERFSAEFPKEGPSILRIQQVVRGDSAAYFCASSPLAGTKYGYTFGSGTRLTVV.

The chain couples TRBV10-2 to TRBJ2-5, with TRBD2 matching 14 bases. V shed 5 bases and J 3 bases; nucleotides not matched to a gene: 2. This CDR3 contains 15 residues. Germline V lookup: CDR1 WSHSY, CDR2 SAAADI. CDR3 coding DNA: TGCGCCAGCAGTATGACTAGCGGGGGGGAAGAGACCCAGTACTTC. Protein: CASSMTSGGEETQYF.

The chain has TRBV27 and TRBJ1-2; D gene unclear. The CDR3 covers 18 residues. Germline-derived CDR1 and CDR2 are MNHEY and SMNVEV (reference sequence). V lost 8 bases, J lost 0 bases, and 25 bases lay in between. The chain's CDR3 is CASRLSSLGVSANYGYTF. The CDR3 DNA sequence: TGTGCCAGCCGCCTTAGCTCCCTCGGAGTTTCAGCTAACTATGGCTACACCTTC.

The chain is built from TRBV2 and TRBJ2-3; possibly TRBD2 for D (6 bases). The CDR3 has 14 residues. Trimming cost V 1 base and J 8 bases, with 13 bases left between them. CDR1 and CDR2 from the germline V gene are SNHLY and FYNNEI. CDR3: CASSEGRGWGTQYF. CDR3 bases: TGTGCCAGCAGTGAAGGGAGGGGATGGGGTACGCAGTATTTT.

This clone was recorded only once. The V call is TRBV6-1, the J call TRBJ1-3; D is perhaps TRBD1 (6 bases). The V gene lost 0 bases and the J gene lost 4 bases, with 16 bases spanning the gap. CDR1 and CDR2 from the germline V gene are MNHNS and SASEGT. The CDR3 is 17 amino acids. The CDR3 protein is CASSEAWGGAGGNTIYF. The CDR3 DNA sequence: TGTGCCAGCAGTGAAGCGTGGGGGGGCGCGGGAGGAAACACCATATATTTT.

The V call is TRBV2, the J call TRBJ1-2, with unresolved D. V lost 4 bases and J 5 bases, leaving 14 bases between the germline ends. CDR3 length equals 14 residues. Germline V lookup: CDR1 SNHLY, CDR2 FYNNEI. CDR3: CASSGTLALYGYTF. In DNA form, the CDR3 reads TGTGCCAGCAGTGGGACTTTGGCCCTTTATGGCTACACCTTC.

The chain uses TRBV5-1 and TRBJ2-7; 7 nucleotides agree with TRBD1. Losses at the gene ends were 1 base for V and 3 bases for J; bases not matched to a gene: 7. Germline-derived CDR1 and CDR2 are SGHRS and YFSETQ. The CDR3 is 15 amino acids. The CDR3 sequence is CASSLRQGSRYEQYF. For the CDR3, the DNA is TGCGCCAGCAGCTTGCGACAGGGTTCCCGCTACGAGCAGTACTTC.

This chain uses TRBV4-1 with TRBJ1-4, with 7 bases matching TRBD1. Germline lookup yields CDR1 MGHRA and CDR2 YSYEKL. Trimming took 4 bases from V and 5 from J; bases not matched to a gene: 13. This CDR3 comprises 17 residues. This CDR3 reads CASSLVRDSRRNEKLFF. CDR3 bases: TGCGCCAGCAGCCTCGTTCGGGACAGTCGCCGGAATGAAAAACTGTTTTTT.

J is TRBJ2-5 and V is TRBV5-4, with 8 positions matching TRBD1. The CDR3 length is 15 residues. CDR1 and CDR2 from the germline V gene are SGHNT and YYREEE (reference sequence). Trimming at V came to 0 bases and at J to 3 bases, leaving 4 bases not matched to a gene. The CDR3: CASSLETTGEETQYF. The CDR3 coding sequence is TGTGCCAGCAGCTTGGAAACGACAGGGGAAGAGACCCAGTACTTC.